These 15 T cell receptor beta chains share one sample of origin, sequenced in a study of blood T cell repertoires in COVID-19. TCRdb's copy holds only in-frame clones and misses some; the assay was immunoSEQ multiplex PCR. The sample records about 110,000 clones, roughly 83% being singletons. Sequenced sample: peripheral blood. The receptors were sampled from a human donor in a cohort sampled during active COVID-19.

The chain carries TRBV11-2 and TRBJ2-7, with 10 bases identical to TRBD2. With V trimmed by 2 bases and J by 4 bases, 14 bases remained unmatched. Germline CDR1 SGHAT, CDR2 FQNNGV. The CDR3 has 18 residues. CDR3 sequence reads: CASSLTGSGRLGRYEQYF. CDR3 in DNA: TGTGCCAGCAGCTTAACGGGTAGCGGGAGGCTCGGTCGGTACGAGCAGTACTTC.

The rearrangement links TRBV7-3 to TRBJ2-1; 7 nucleotides align to TRBD2. The CDR3 totals 16 residues. V shed 4 bases, J shed 2 bases, and the junction held 8 bases outside the gene matches. Germline CDR1 is SGHTA and CDR2 is FQGTGA. Here the CDR3 reads CASSSVGTMTYNEQFF. CDR3 sequence (DNA): TGTGCCAGCAGCTCGGTAGGGACTATGACCTACAATGAGCAGTTCTTC. The full variable domain, completed using reference TRBV7-3 and TRBJ2-1, is GAGVSQTPSNKVTEKGKYVELRCDPISGHTALYWYRQSLGQGPEFLIYFQGTGAADDSGLPNDRFFAVRPEGSVSTLKIQRTERGDSAVYLCASSSVGTMTYNEQFFGPGTRLTVL.

The chain's CDR3 is CASSRGRELAKNIQYF. CDR3 DNA: TGTGCCAGCAGCCGTGGGAGGGAATTAGCCAAAAACATTCAGTACTTC. The chain employs TRBV5-8 and TRBJ2-4; 7 bases map to TRBD2. The germline V gene has CDR1 SGHTS and CDR2 YDEGEE. The junction had 7 bases not matched to a gene; V was cut back by 4 bases and J by 0 bases. This CDR3 has 16 residues.

The gene calls are TRBV7-3 and TRBJ2-5; D is unresolved. The CDR3 runs to 13 residues. With 3 bases removed from V and 0 bases from J, the gap between germline ends came to 5 bases. Germline lookup yields CDR1 SGHTA and CDR2 FQGTGA. CDR3 in DNA: TGTGCCAGCAGCTTCCACAACCAAGAGACCCAGTACTTC. Protein: CASSFHNQETQYF.

This chain uses TRBV7-8 with TRBJ2-7, with 7 bases matching TRBD2. The CDR3 has 16 amino acids. The junction had 13 bases not matched to a gene; V was cut back by 5 bases and J by 3 bases. Germline V gene lookup returns CDR1 SGHVS and CDR2 FQNEAQ. CDR3 sequence reads: CASSRASSGTLYEQYV. In DNA, the CDR3 is TGTGCCAGCAGCCGCGCGAGCAGCGGGACCCTCTACGAGCAGTACGTC.

The sample holds a few counts of this clone. The chain couples TRBV7-3 to TRBJ2-1, with a tentative D call TRBD2 (5 bases). The V end lost 2 bases, the J end lost 5 bases, and 13 bases lay between the germline ends. This CDR3 is built from 15 residues. The germline V gene has CDR1 SGHTA and CDR2 FQGTGA. In nucleotides, the CDR3 is TGTGCCAGCAGCTTATATGATAGCGTGGACAATGAGCAGTTCTTC. Translation: CASSLYDSVDNEQFF.

The chain carries TRBV2 and TRBJ2-2; TRBD1 aligns across 9 bases. Germline values: CDR1 SNHLY, CDR2 FYNNEI. J gave up 5 bases and V 2 bases, and 6 bases lay outside the gene matches. This CDR3 is built from 16 residues. The CDR3, as DNA: TGTGCCAGCAGTGAACAAGGACAGGGGCTTACCGGGGAGCTGTTTTTT. Residues: CASSEQGQGLTGELFF.

This chain connects TRBV12-5 to TRBJ1-1; 7 bases align to TRBD1. In germline, CDR1 is LGHNT, CDR2 FRNRAP. The CDR3 covers 14 residues. With V trimmed by 5 bases and J by 5 bases, 8 bases remained unmatched. The CDR3 region has the DNA TGTGCTAGTGGTCCAGACAGGGTGGAAACTGAAGCTTTCTTT. Its protein product is CASGPDRVETEAFF.

The chain has TRBV5-1 and TRBJ2-5; D gene ambiguous. Germline-derived CDR1 and CDR2 are SGHRS and YFSETQ. This CDR3 has 14 residues. Between the trimmed V and J ends, which lost 0 bases and 2 bases, there was a span of 8 bases. The CDR3 region is CASSLGSGQETQYF. The CDR3 DNA sequence: TGCGCCAGCAGCTTGGGGTCAGGACAAGAGACCCAGTACTTC.

The chain couples TRBV7-3 to TRBJ2-7; 7 bases are shared with TRBD2. CDR1 and CDR2 (germline): SGHTA, FQGTGA. The J segment lost 6 bases and the V segment lost 5 bases, leaving 7 bases of the junction unmatched. This CDR3 region has 13 residues. The CDR3 sequence: CASSPGTTAEQYF. The CDR3 region has the DNA TGTGCCAGCAGCCCCGGGACTACCGCCGAGCAGTACTTC.

The rearrangement joins TRBV6-5 to TRBJ2-3; 7 bases match TRBD2. This CDR3 is built from 15 residues. The ends lost 6 bases at V and 0 bases at J; junction bases unmatched: 6. Germline V CDR1 and CDR2: MNHEY, SVGAGI. DNA of the CDR3: TGTGCCAGCAGGGGAGCGGGACCCAGCACAGATACGCAGTATTTT. Its protein is CASRGAGPSTDTQYF.

The chain combines TRBV2 with TRBJ1-1, with no clear D. Germline V CDR1 and CDR2: SNHLY, FYNNEI. CDR3 length equals 13 residues. The V and J ends lost 7 bases and 3 bases respectively, with 12 bases between them. In nucleotides, the CDR3 is TGTGCCAGCATGGAGCGGTTGGACACTGAAGCTTTCTTT. It encodes CASMERLDTEAFF.

The V gene is TRBV6-2 or TRBV6-3, the J gene TRBJ2-7, with a possible D match to TRBD1 (6 bases). From germline, CDR1 is MNHEY and CDR2 SVGEGT. CDR3 length: 11 amino acids. Trimming left V 6 bases short and J 9 bases short, with 12 bases between. CDR3 nucleotides: TGTGCCAGCAGCTATCAACAGGGGCAGTACTTC. It translates to CASSYQQGQYF.

The rearrangement joins TRBV5-1 to TRBJ2-7, with 8 bases that match TRBD2. V lost 4 bases to trimming and J lost 2 bases; unmatched junction nucleotides: 8. Germline V gene lookup returns CDR1 SGHRS and CDR2 YFSETQ. The CDR3 has 15 amino acids. The chain's CDR3 is CASSRGAGGPYEQYF. The CDR3 DNA follows: TGCGCCAGCAGCCGTGGGGCGGGAGGCCCCTACGAGCAGTACTTC.

In its sample, this clone was seen once. CDR3 coding DNA: TGTGCCACCAGTGATACACTCCAGGGCGGGGTACCCGGGGAGCTGTTTTTT. Residues: CATSDTLQGGVPGELFF. The rearrangement joins TRBV24-1 to TRBJ2-2; weak D call: TRBD2 (6 bases). V lost 3 bases to trimming and J lost 6 bases, with 19 bases between them. Germline CDR1 KGHDR, CDR2 SFDVKD. The CDR3 loop spans 17 amino acids.